Included here is one T cell receptor beta chain sequence, with context. Its specificity is not known. This entry comes from a study of T cells after yellow fever vaccination. Notes on the study in general: Abundant clonotypes from the bulk population could contaminate FACS-sorted repertoires. Post-booster repertoires again held most primary-vaccination clones (about 96% CD4, 85% to 90% CD8). Peak timing came faster in the weaker secondary response, day 5 versus 15.

TCRdb analysed the 5' RACE reads with MiXCR anew, one entry per CDR3 protein. The table records about 260,000 distinct CDR3 sequences, 5.2% of them present only once. This CDR3 is 17 amino acids long. Trimming cost V 1 base and J 4 bases, with 20 bases left between them. Germline V gene data show CDR1 as SGHRS and CDR2 as YFSETQ. The clonotype originates from a man between 18 and 35 years old who received the YFV17D yellow fever vaccine. The chain recombines TRBV5-1 with TRBJ1-2, with TRBD1 as a possible D gene (6 bases). The sample in question was CD4+ T cells sorted from PBMCs, obtained on the day of the yellow fever booster vaccination. CDR3 sequence reads: CASSLIPRGARGYGYTF. In nucleotides, the CDR3 is TGCGCCAGCAGCTTGATACCTCGGGGGGCCCGGGGCTATGGCTACACCTTC.